This TCR beta chain came from a study of monozygotic twins with inflammatory bowel disease. TCRdb reprocessed the 5' RACE reads, keeping one entry per CDR3 protein, no DNA. Across about 130,000 distinct CDR3 sequences, the top ten clones capture more than 0.95% of the sample. Sequenced input: blood. The clonotype comes from a human donor with ulcerative colitis or Crohn's disease, or a healthy co-twin of an affected twin (not recorded which).

The CDR3 reads CASSVQKNSGYEQYF. The V call is TRBV6-1, the J call TRBJ2-7; TCRdb selects TRBD2, and the lack of DNA leaves this call unchecked. Germline V lookup: CDR1 MNHNS, CDR2 SASEGT. The CDR3 runs 15 residues.